Here is one T cell receptor beta chain with its context. Participants came from about 23 US areas, aged about 18 to 100 years. Within 2 weeks before study entry, exposed participants met a COVID-19 case. In germline, CDR1 is SGHTA, CDR2 FQGTGA. The CDR3 totals 15 residues. Trimming took 4 bases from V and 4 from J, leaving 14 bases between them. Assay: immunoSEQ multiplex PCR; the TCRdb copy retains only in-frame clones and omits some. Found here are under 250,000 clones, around 82% of them singletons; the top ten hold about 3.8%. This entry is derived from a study of blood T cell repertoires in COVID-19. For the study at large: Sources were T cells, B-cell-depleted T cells, or PBMCs; the material itself was cDNA or gDNA.

The sequenced sample was PBMCs or T cells enriched from blood (not recorded which). This sequence joins TRBV7-3 and TRBJ2-1; TRBD1 is a possible D gene (5 bases). The clonotype comes from a woman in her thirties or forties who had been exposed to COVID-19. CDR3 in DNA: TGTGCCAGCAGCTCCCCTGGGCGGACATACAATGAGCAGTTCTTC. Its protein product is CASSSPGRTYNEQFF.